This TCR beta chain is from a study of vaccination effects on CD4 cells after COVID-19. Study-level background: Vaccine administered to participants consisted of two doses of either BNT162b2 or mRNA-1273.

V lost 9 bases, J lost 0 bases, and 12 bases lay in between. The CDR3 is 13 residues long. Looked up from germline, CDR1 is SNHLY and CDR2 is FYNNEI. A word on this clone: Antigen unknown.

Profiled with immunoSEQ multiplex PCR; TCRdb holds only in-frame clones, not every one. The sample has about 65,000 clones; 76% are singletons. General observations from the study: Only 1 of 255 vaccine-induced clones from healthy vaccinees cross-reacted with common cold coronaviruses. Only a few convalescent patients and no early post-infection timepoints featured in the study.

Expansion of antigen-specific CD4+ T cells with viral peptide pools was carried out by the ViraFEST assay before sequencing. It was after 10 days of culture that CD4+ T cells were isolated. Vaccine recipients, nucleocapsid antibody negative, had no prior SARS-CoV-2 infection. The chain couples TRBV2 to TRBJ2-7; D might be TRBD2 (6 bases). The clonotype was recovered from a human donor who received a COVID-19 vaccine. The sample was CD4+ T cells from PBMCs cultured with HCoV-NL63 spike peptides, taken before COVID-19 vaccination. CDR3 DNA sequence: TGTGCCAGTCGGAGGGAGGTCTCCTACGAGCAGTACGTC. Its protein product is CASRREVSYEQYV.